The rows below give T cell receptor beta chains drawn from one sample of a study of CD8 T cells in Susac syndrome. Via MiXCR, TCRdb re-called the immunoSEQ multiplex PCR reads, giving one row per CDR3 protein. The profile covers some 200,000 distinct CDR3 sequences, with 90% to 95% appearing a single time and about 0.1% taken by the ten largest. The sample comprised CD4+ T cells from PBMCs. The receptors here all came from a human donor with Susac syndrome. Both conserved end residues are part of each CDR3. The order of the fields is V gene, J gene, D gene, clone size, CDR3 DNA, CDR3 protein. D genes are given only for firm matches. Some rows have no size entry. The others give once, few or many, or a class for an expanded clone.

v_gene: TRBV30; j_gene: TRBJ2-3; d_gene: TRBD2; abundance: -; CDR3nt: TGTGCCTGGAGTATCGTACTAGCGGGGGGGCCTAGCACAGATACGCAGTATTTT; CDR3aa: CAWSIVLAGGPSTDTQYF
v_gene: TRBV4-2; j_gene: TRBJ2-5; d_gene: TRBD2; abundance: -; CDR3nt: TGTGCCAGCAGCTTACCCGGGACTAGCGGGGGTGAGACCCAGTACTTC; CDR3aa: CASSLPGTSGGETQYF
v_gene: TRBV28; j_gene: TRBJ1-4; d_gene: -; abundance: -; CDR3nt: TGTGCCAGCACAAACAAAAGAGCGGTCGTCAATGAAAAACTGTTTTTT; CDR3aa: CASTNKRAVVNEKLFF
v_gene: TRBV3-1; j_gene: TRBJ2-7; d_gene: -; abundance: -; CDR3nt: TGTGCCAGCAGCCAATTTAAGGGCAACTCCTACGAGCAGTACTTC; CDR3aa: CASSQFKGNSYEQYF
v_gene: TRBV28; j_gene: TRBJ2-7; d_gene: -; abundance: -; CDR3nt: TGTGCCAGCAGAGAAGGGACGGAGAGTTTCTACGAGCAGTACTTC; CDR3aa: CASREGTESFYEQYF
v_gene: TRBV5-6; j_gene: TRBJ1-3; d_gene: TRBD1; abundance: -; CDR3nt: TGTGCCAGCAGCTTTCAGGGGGCTGGAAACACCATATATTTT; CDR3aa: CASSFQGAGNTIYF
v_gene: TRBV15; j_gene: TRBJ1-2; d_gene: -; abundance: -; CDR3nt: TGTGCCACCAACCAGGCACAGAGCGGTTCAGTATATGGCTACACCTTC; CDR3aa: CATNQAQSGSVYGYTF
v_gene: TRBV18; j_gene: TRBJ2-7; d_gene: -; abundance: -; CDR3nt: TGTGCCAGCTCACCAGGGCCGGATTCCTACGAGCAGTACTTC; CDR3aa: CASSPGPDSYEQYF
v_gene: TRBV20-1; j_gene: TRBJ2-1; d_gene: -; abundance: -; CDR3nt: TGCAGTGCGGACGGACAGTCGTTCAATGAGCAGTTCTTC; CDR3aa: CSADGQSFNEQFF
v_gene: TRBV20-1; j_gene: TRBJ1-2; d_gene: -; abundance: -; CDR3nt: TGCAGTGCTAGAGCTGAGACAGCGCGTCTTACGGGCTACACCTTC; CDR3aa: CSARAETARLTGYTF
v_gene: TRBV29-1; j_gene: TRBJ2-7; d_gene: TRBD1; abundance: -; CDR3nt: TGCAGCGTTTCGGGGGACAGGGCTTACGAGCAGTACTTC; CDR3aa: CSVSGDRAYEQYF
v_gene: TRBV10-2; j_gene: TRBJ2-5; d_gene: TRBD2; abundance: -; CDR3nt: TGCGCCAGCAGTGACTGGCTAGCGGGGGAAGAGACCCAGTACTTC; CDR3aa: CASSDWLAGEETQYF
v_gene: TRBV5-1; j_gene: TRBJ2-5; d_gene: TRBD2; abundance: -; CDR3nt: TGCGCCAGCAGCGCGGGGGAGGGAGGAGAGACCCAGTACTTC; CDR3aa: CASSAGEGGETQYF
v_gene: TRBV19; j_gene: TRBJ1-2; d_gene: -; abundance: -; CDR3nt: TGTGCCAGTAGTATTTCGGGGACGGCTAACTATGGCTACACCTTC; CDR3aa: CASSISGTANYGYTF
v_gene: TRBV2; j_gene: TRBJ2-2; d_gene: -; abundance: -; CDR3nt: TGTGCCAGCAGTGATGCGGGGTTCGGGGAGCTGTTTTTT; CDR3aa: CASSDAGFGELFF
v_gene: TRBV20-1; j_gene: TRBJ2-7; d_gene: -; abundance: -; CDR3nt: TGCAGTGCTAAGTCCGGCAGGGAAATTTGGGGCGAGCAGTACTTC; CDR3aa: CSAKSGREIWGEQYF
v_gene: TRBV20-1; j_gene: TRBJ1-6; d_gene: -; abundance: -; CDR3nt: TGCAGTGCCATGGACGGCGGAAGCTCCTATAATTCACCCCTCCACTTT; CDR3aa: CSAMDGGSSYNSPLHF
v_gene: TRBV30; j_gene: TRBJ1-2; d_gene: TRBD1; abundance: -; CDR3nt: TGTGCCTGGAAGCCGACAGGGAGCGGCTACACCTTC; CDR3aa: CAWKPTGSGYTF
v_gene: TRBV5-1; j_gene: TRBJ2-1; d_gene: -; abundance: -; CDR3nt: TGCGCCAGCGTCGCCGGAGGATTTTCCTACAATGAGCAGTTCTTC; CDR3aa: CASVAGGFSYNEQFF
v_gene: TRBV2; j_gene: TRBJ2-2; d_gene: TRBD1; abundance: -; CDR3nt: TGTGCCAGCACCGACAGGGTGGTGTCAGCCGGGGAGCTGTTTTTT; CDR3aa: CASTDRVVSAGELFF
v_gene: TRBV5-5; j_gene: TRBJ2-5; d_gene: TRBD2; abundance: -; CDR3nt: TGTGCCAGCAGCTTAGCTAGCGGGAGCCAGACCCAGTACTTC; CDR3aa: CASSLASGSQTQYF
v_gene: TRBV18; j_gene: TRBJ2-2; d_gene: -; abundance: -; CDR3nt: TGTGCCAGCTCACCACCGTCGGGAGTAAACACCGGGGAGCTGTTTTTT; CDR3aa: CASSPPSGVNTGELFF
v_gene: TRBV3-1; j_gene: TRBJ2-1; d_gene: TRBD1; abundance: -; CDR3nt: TGTGCCAGCAGTCTGAGGGGGCTTGAGCAGTTCTTC; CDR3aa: CASSLRGLEQFF
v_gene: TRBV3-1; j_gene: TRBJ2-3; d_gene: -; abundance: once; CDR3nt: TGTGCCAGCAGCCAAGATCCTTACACAGATACGCAGTATTTT; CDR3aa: CASSQDPYTDTQYF
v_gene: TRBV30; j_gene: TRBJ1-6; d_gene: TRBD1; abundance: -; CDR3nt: TGTGCCTTAAGCGAGACAGGGAATTCACCCCTCCACTTT; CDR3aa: CALSETGNSPLHF
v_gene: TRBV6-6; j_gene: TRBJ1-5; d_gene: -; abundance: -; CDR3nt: TGTGCCAGCATTCCAAGGGGGTTCAATCAGCCCCAGCATTTT; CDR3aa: CASIPRGFNQPQHF
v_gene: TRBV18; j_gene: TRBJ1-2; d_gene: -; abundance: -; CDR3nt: TGTGCCAGCTCACCATCGACAGAACCCTATGGCTACACCTTC; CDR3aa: CASSPSTEPYGYTF
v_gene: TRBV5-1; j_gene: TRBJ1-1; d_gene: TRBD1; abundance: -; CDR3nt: TGCGCCAGCAGCGTTACTGACAGGGGCAAGGGAAGCACTGAAGCTTTCTTT; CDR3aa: CASSVTDRGKGSTEAFF
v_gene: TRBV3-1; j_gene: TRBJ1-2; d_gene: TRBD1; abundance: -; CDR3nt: TGTGCCAGCAGCCAAGATCGAGGCAGGGGGTATGGCTACACCTTC; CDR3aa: CASSQDRGRGYGYTF
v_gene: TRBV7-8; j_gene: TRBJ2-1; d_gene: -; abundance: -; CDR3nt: TGTGCCAGCAGCTTATACGACCCTGGGGGCGTTTCCTACAATGAGCAGTTCTTC; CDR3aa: CASSLYDPGGVSYNEQFF
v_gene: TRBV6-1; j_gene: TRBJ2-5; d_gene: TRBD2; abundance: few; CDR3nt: TGTGCCAGCAGTCGACTAGCGGGGTACCAAGAGACCCAGTACTTC; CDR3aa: CASSRLAGYQETQYF
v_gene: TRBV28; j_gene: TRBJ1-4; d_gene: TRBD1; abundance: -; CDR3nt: TGTGCCAGCAGCCCGAACAGGGGTCAGACGGAAAAACTGTTTTTT; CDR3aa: CASSPNRGQTEKLFF
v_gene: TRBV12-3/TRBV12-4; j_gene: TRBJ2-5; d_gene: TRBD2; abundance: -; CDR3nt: TGTGCCAGCAGTAGCGGGAGCGAGACCCAGTACTTC; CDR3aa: CASSSGSETQYF
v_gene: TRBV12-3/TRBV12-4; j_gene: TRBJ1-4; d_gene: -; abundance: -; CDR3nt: TGTGCCAGCAGTTTCCCGGGGCCTAATGAAAAACTGTTTTTT; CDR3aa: CASSFPGPNEKLFF
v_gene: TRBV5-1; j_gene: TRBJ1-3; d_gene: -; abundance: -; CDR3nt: TGCGCCAGCAGCATGGACAGCTCTGGAAACACCATATATTTT; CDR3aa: CASSMDSSGNTIYF
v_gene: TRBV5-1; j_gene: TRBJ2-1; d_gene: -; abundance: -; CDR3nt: TGCGCCAGCAGTCTAGCTACTGGTGAGCAGTTCTTC; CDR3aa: CASSLATGEQFF
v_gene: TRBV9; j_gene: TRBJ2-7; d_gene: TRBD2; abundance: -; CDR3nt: TGTGCCAGCAGCGTAGATGGTAGCGGGGCGTCCTACGAGCGGTACTTC; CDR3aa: CASSVDGSGASYERYF
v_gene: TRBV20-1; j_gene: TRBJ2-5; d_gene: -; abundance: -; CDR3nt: TGCAGTGCTAGAGGTCCCTCCTTACGGGGGTACCAAGAGACCCAGTACTTC; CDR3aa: CSARGPSLRGYQETQYF
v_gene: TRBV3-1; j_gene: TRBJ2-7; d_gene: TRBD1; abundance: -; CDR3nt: TGTGCCAGCAGCCAAGGTTATTCGGACAGGGGGCTCGAGCAGTACTTC; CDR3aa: CASSQGYSDRGLEQYF
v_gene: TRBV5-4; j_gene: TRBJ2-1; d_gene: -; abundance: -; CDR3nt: TGTGCCAGCAGCTTTGTCGGGGGTTACTACAATGAGCAGTTCTTC; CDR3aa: CASSFVGGYYNEQFF
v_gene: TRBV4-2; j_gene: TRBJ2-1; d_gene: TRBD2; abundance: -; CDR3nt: TGTGCCAGCAGCCAAGCCGGGACTAGTATTAATGAGCAGTTCTTC; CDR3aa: CASSQAGTSINEQFF
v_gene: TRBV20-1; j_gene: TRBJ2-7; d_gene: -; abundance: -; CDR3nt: TGCAGTGCCAGATCCCTAGGGTTCTACGAGCAGTACTTC; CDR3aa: CSARSLGFYEQYF
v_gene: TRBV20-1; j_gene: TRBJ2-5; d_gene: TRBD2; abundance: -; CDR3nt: TGCAGTGCTAGTTCCGCTAGCGGAGTGCAAGAGACCCAGTACTTC; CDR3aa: CSASSASGVQETQYF
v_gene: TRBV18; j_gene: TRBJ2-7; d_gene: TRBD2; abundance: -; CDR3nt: TGTGCCAGCTCACCACCTAGCGGGAGCTCCTACGAGCAGTACTTC; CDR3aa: CASSPPSGSSYEQYF
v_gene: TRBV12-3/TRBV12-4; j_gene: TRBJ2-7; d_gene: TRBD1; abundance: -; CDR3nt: TGTGCCAGCACCTCCGGGACAGGAGTCTACGAGCAGTACTTC; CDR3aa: CASTSGTGVYEQYF